The clone carrying this T cell receptor beta chain was observed once. Its antigen remains unidentified. The sample comes from a study of cytomegalovirus exposure and HLA in healthy donors. The CDR3 runs to 16 residues. The trim removed 5 bases at V and 0 bases at J, leaving 4 bases unmatched. Looked up from germline, CDR1 is LNHDA and CDR2 is SQIVND (reference sequence). With 60 Vbeta and 13 Jbeta primers, the PCR was carried out. Only in-frame clones appear in the TCRdb table, and some are missing; sequencing was by immunoSEQ multiplex PCR. This sample carries under 250,000 clones, more than 75% of them seen once, and the ten largest clones take 2.5% to 3.5%. Whole-study results and caveats: The authors judged a highly shared variant cluster likely a sequencing artifact. The productive fraction for most TCR beta V segments was about 87% or about 30% in an earlier analysis. Exclusion as indistinguishable affected some V segments, including TRBV6-2 and TRBV6-3. Association of some 18,000 TCR beta sequences with HLA alleles was found at 0.05 false discovery rate in a later analysis.

This chain uses TRBV19 with TRBJ1-5; 10 bases align to TRBD1. The clonotype was recovered from a woman between 40 and 55 years old in good health and CMV-seronegative. Material: PBMCs. The CDR3 region is CASSPRQGASNQPQHF. In DNA form, the CDR3 reads TGTGCCAGTAGTCCAAGACAGGGGGCTAGCAATCAGCCCCAGCATTTT.